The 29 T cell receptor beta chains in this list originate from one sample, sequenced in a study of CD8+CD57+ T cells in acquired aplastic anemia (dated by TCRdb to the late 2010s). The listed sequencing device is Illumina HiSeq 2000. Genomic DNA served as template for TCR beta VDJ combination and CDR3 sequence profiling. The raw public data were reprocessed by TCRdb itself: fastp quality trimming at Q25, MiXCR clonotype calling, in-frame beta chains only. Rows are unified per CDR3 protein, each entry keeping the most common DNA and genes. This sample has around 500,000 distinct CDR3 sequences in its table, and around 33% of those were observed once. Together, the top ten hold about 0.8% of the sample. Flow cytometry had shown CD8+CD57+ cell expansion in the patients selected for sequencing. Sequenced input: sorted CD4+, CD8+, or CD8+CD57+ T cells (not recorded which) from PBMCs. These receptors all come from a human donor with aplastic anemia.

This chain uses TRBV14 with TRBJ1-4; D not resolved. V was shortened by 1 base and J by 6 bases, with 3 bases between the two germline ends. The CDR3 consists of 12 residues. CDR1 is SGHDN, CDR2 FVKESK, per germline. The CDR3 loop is CASSQVHEKLFF. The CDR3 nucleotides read TGTGCCAGCAGCCAAGTTCATGAAAAACTGTTTTTT.

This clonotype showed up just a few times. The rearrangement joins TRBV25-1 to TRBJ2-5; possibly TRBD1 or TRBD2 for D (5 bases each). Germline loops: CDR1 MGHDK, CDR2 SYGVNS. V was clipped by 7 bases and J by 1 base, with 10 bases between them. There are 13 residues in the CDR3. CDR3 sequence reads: CASTWGRQETQYF. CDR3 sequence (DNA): TGTGCCAGCACATGGGGACGCCAAGAGACCCAGTACTTC.

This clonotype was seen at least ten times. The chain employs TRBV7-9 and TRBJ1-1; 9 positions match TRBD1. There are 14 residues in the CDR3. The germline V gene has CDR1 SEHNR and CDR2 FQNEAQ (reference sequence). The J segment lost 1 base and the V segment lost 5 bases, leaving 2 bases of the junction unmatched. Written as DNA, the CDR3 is TGTGCCAGCAGCACGGGACAGGGGAACACTGAAGCTTTCTTT. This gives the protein CASSTGQGNTEAFF.

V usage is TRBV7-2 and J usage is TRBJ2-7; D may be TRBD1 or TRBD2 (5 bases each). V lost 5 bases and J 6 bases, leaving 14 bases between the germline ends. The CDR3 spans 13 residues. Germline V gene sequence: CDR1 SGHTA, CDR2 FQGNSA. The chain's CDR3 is CASSLGPLREQYF. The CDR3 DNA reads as TGTGCCAGCAGCCTGGGACCCTTACGCGAGCAGTACTTC.

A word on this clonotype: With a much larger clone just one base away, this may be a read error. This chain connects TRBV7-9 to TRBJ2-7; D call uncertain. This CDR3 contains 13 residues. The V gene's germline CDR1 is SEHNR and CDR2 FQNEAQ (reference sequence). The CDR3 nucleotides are TGTGCCAGCTGCTTAGTGGCCGGTTACGAGCAGTACTTC. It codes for CASCLVAGYEQYF.

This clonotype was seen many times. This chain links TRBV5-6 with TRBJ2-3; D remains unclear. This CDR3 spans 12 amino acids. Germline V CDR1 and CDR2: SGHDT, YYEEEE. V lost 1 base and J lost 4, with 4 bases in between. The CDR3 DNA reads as TGTGCCAGCAGCTTGTTTCCAGATACGCAGTATTTT. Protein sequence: CASSLFPDTQYF.

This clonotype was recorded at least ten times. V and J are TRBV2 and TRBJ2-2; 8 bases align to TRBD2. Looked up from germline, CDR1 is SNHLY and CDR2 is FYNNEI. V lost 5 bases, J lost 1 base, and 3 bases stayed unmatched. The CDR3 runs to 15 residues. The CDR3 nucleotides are TGTGCCAGCAGTCCCACTAGCGGGAACACCGGGGAGCTGTTTTTT. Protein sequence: CASSPTSGNTGELFF.

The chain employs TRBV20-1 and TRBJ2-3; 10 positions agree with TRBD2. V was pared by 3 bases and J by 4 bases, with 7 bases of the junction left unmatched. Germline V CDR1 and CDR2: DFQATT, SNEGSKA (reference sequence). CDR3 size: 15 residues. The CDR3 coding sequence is TGCAGTGCTAGGAAGCGGGGGGGCAACGCAGATACGCAGTATTTT. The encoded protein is CSARKRGGNADTQYF.

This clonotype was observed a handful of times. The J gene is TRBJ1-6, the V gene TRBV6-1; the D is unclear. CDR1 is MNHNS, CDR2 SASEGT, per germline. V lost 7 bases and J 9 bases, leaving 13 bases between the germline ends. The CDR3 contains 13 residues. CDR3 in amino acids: CASTPGRFSPLHF. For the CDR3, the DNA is TGTGCCAGCACCCCTGGTCGGTTTTCACCCCTCCACTTT.

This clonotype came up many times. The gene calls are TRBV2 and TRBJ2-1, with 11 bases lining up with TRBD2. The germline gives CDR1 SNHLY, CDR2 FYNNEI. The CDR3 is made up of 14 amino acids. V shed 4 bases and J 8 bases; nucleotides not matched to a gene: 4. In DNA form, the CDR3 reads TGTGCCAGCAGTGTAGCGGGGGGGCTTTATGAGCAGTTCTTC. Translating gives CASSVAGGLYEQFF.

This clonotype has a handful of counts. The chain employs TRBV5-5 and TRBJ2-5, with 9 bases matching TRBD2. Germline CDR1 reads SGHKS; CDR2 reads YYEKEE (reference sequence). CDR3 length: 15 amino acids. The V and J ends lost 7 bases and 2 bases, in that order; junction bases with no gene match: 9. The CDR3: CASLTGTSLQETQYF. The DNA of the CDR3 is TGTGCCAGCCTCACCGGGACTAGCTTACAAGAGACCCAGTACTTC.

The CDR3 nucleotides read TGTGCCTGGAGTGTACTTGGGCTACAGGGTCGCTTCCACTATGGCTACACCTTC. This codes for CAWSVLGLQGRFHYGYTF. The J gene is TRBJ1-2, the V gene TRBV30, with D maybe TRBD1 (6 bases). Germline CDR1 is GTSNPN and CDR2 is SVGIG (reference sequence). Trimming stripped 0 bases from V and 3 bases from J, with 23 bases between. The CDR3 covers 18 residues.

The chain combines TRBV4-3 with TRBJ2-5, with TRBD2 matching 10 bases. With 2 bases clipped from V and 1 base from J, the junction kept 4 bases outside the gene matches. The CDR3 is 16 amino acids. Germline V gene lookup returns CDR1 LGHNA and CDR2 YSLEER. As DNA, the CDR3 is TGCGCCAGCAGCCAAACGAGCGGGGGGGCCCAAGAGACCCAGTACTTC. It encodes CASSQTSGGAQETQYF.

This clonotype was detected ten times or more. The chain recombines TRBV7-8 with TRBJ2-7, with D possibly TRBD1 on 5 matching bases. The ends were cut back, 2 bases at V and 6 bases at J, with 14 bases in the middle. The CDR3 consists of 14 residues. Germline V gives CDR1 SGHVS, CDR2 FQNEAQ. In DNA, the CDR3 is TGTGCCAGCAGCTTACTCAGGGATTCGGGCGAGCAGTACTTC. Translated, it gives CASSLLRDSGEQYF.

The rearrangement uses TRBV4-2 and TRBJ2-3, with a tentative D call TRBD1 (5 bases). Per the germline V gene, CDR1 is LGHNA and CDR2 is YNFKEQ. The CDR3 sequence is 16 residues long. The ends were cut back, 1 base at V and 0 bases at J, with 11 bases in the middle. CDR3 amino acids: CASSQGTSTSTDTQYF. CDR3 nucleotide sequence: TGTGCCAGCAGCCAAGGGACATCCACTAGCACAGATACGCAGTATTTT.

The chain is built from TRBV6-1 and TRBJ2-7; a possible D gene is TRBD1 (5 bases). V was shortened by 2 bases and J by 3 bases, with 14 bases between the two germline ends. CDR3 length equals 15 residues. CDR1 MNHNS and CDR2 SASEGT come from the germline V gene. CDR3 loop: CASSEMGQGIYEQYF. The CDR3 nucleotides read TGTGCCAGCAGTGAAATGGGTCAGGGAATCTACGAGCAGTACTTC.

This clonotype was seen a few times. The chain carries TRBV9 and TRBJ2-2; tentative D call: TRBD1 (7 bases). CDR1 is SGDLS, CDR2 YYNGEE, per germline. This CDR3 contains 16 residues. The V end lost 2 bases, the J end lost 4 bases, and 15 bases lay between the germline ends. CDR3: CASSVETGTGTGELFF. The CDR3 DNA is TGTGCCAGCAGCGTCGAGACAGGGACTGGCACCGGGGAGCTGTTTTTT.

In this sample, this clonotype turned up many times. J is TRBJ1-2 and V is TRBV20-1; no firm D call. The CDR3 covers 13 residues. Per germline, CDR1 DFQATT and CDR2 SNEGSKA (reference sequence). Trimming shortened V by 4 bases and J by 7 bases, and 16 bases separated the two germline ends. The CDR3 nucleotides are TGCAGTGCTACGTCGACGGATTCCGCTGGCTACACCTTC. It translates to CSATSTDSAGYTF.

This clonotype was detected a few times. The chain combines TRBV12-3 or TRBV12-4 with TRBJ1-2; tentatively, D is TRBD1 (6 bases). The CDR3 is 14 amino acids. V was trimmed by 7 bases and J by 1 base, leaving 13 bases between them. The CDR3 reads CASTRVGGNYGYTF. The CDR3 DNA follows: TGTGCCAGCACCCGGGTAGGGGGTAACTATGGCTACACCTTC.

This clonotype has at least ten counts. DNA for the CDR3: TGCAGTGCTAGTCAGGGATGGAGCTCCTATAATTCACCCCTCCACTTT. Translation gives CSASQGWSSYNSPLHF. The V call is TRBV20-1, the J call TRBJ1-6, with TRBD1 as a possible D gene (5 bases). V lost 3 bases, J lost 0 bases, and 12 bases lay in between. The CDR3 extends over 16 amino acids. The germline V gene has CDR1 DFQATT and CDR2 SNEGSKA (reference sequence).

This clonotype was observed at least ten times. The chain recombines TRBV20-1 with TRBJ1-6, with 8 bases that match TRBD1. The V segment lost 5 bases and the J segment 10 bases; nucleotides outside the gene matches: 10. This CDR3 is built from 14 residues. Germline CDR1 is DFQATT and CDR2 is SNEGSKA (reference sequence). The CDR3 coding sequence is TGCAGTGCTTTACAGGGGGTAAAGGGATCACCCCTCCACTTT. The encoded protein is CSALQGVKGSPLHF.

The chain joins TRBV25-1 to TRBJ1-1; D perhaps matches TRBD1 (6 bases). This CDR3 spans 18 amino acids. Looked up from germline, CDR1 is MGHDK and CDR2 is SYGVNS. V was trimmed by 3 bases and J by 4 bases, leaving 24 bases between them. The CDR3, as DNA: TGTGCCAGCAGTGAGGTCGGCGACAGGTCCACAACAGGCACTGAAGCTTTCTTT. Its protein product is CASSEVGDRSTTGTEAFF.

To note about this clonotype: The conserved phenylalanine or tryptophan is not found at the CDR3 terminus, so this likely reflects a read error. DNA for the CDR3: TGTGCCAGCGGCTTCGGAGGGCATGGCTACACCCTC. It encodes CASGFGGHGYTL. The gene calls are TRBV7-9 and TRBJ1-2, with D uncertain. Germline values: CDR1 SEHNR, CDR2 FQNEAQ (reference sequence). This CDR3 contains 12 residues.

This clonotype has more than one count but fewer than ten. The CDR3: CASSGGLAGNNEQFF. CDR3 bases: TGTGCCAGCAGCGGGGGACTAGCGGGGAACAATGAGCAGTTCTTC. The genes are TRBV9 and TRBJ2-1; 13 bases map to TRBD2. CDR1 SGDLS and CDR2 YYNGEE come from the germline V gene. CDR3 size: 15 residues. The V and J ends lost 3 bases and 5 bases, in that order; junction bases with no gene match: 2.

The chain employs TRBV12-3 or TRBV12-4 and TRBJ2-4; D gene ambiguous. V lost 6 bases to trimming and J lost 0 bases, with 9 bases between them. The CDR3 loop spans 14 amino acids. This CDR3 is CASSKDIAKNIQYF. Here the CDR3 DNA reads TGTGCCAGCAGCAAAGATATAGCCAAAAACATTCAGTACTTC.

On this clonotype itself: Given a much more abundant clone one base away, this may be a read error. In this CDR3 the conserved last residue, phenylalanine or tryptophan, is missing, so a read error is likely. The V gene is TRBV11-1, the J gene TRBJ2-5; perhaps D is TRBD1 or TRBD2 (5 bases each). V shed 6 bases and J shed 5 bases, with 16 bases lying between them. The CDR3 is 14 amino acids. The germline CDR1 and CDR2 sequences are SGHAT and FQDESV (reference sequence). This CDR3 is CASSQGAGAETQYL. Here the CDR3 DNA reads TGTGCCAGCAGTCAAGGGGCGGGCGCGGAGACCCAGTACCTC.

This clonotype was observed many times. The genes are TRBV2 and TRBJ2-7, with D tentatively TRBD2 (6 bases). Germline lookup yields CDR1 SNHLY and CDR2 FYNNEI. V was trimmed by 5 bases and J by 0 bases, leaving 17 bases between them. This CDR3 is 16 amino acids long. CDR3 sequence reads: CASSSMGLIPSYEQYF. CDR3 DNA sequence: TGTGCCAGCAGTTCGATGGGACTTATCCCCTCCTACGAGCAGTACTTC.

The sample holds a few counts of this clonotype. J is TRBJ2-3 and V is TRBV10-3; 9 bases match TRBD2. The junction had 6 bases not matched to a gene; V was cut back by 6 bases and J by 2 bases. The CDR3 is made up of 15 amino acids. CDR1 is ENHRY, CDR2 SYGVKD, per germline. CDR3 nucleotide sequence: TGTGCCATCAGGATGCTAGCGGGGAACACAGATACGCAGTATTTT. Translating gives CAIRMLAGNTDTQYF.

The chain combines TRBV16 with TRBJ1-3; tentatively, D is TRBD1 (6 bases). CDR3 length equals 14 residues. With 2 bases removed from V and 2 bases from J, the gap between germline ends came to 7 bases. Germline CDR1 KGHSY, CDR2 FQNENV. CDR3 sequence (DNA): TGTGCCAGCAGCCAAACAGGGCCTGGAAACACCATATATTTT. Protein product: CASSQTGPGNTIYF.